This paragraph reports one T cell receptor (beta chain). This clone's antigen is unknown. No quality values exist for individual bases; no much larger clone is one base distant. The immunoSEQ hsTCRB v3.0 assay was used at survey level resolution for TRB variable region sequencing. The targeted TRB sequencing depth was roughly 40,000-55,000 T-cell genomes per sample. An Illumina MiSeq with a v3 150-cycle kit was used to sequence the pooled TRB libraries. The study's own analysis went as follows. Analysis of repertoires was carried out in R inside a reproducible Nextflow workflow spanning QC, data transformation and analysis. LymphoSeq2, an R package for AIRR-Seq data exploration, was used to implement custom analyses. After excluding a few samples that yielded fewer than 5000 total TRB sequences, fewer than 200 HIV repertoires remained for analysis. Among the approximately 190 retained HIV repertoires, more than 55 were collected before ART initiation and around 130 after ART initiation. Repertoires were downsampled to 5000 TRB nucleotide sequences, with summary statistics averaged over 100 downsampling iterations. TRB sequences were retained for analysis only if CDR3 regions of at least seven amino acids were present. Diversity was assessed using a clonality score derived from Shannon entropy and using the Gini coefficient. Repertoire networks linked the top 5000 CDR3 amino acid sequences whenever two sequences differed by an edit distance of one. GLIPH2 predicted antigen specificity groups and MHC restriction for TRB CDR3 amino acid sequences. CDR3 amino acid sequences were matched against VDJdb and McPAS-TCR to flag known CMV, EBV, HIV or tissue antigen associations. Pre-ART, post-ART and control groups were compared with Wilcoxon signed-rank tests and Holm-Bonferroni correction. TCRdb took over this immuneACCESS table, retaining in-frame rearrangements with V and J assigned. Such tables are incomplete; in checked studies, under half of the missing clones stem from an unresolved V gene, and the remainder is unexplained. That table supplies the V and J calls and clone size; D and trimming were determined from the DNA. The sample profile shows just under 30,000 clones; about nine tenths of them were found once. In total, the top ten clones hold around 7.8% of the sample.

This sample stems from a study of long-term antiretroviral therapy in people with HIV (dated by TCRdb to 2022 to 2024). Regarding the study in general: The earliest samples were collected roughly a decade before the 2015 WHO recommendation for immediate ART, at a time when ART was usually postponed until CD4 counts fell. A retrospective serial study tested whether ART initiation and durable HIV suppression were associated with changes in peripheral blood TRB repertoire composition and diversity. A total of about 190 cryopreserved PBMC samples were contributed to the cohort by 30 adults with confirmed HIV infection, with samples collected serially over a mean of roughly six years (range 1-12). About 35% of the 30 participants with HIV were female. No cross-contamination during QIAcube processing turned up in test extractions that ran a monoclonal T-cell line alongside 33 polyclonal samples. Findings and caveats that apply to the study as a whole: HIV repertoires had narrower CDR3 length ranges than controls, and the network structure suggested an antigen-experienced repertoire that shifted only slightly toward naive after ART. Owing to limited PBMC availability, only the TCR beta chain was sequenced, without alpha chain pairing. Unsorted PBMC were profiled instead of sorted CD4+ and CD8+ T cells because pre-ART samples had limited cell numbers. Inferences about post-ART repertoire changes are limited because no data were available on ART adherence, viral resistance or therapy changes. Expanded TRB clones identified before ART initiation dominated the repertoire across all time points, though the dominance fluctuated and decreased in many PLHIV after ART. Starting ART was linked to a significant rise in TRB diversity, yet even after long-term ART the diversity remained significantly lower than in transplant donor controls. The samples span the years 2004 to 2017, and the ART regimens used at that time may not be as effective as current regimens.

CDR1 KGHSH and CDR2 LQKENI were looked up in the germline V gene. V is cut back by 3 bases and J by 3 bases, with 8 bases in the junction unmatched. The CDR3 holds 16 amino acids from the cysteine to the phenylalanine. CDR3 DNA is the only sequence kept; it has 48 bases, read in frame from the first base. Inclusion was restricted to participants for whom at least one PBMC sample before ART initiation and at least two post-ART samples were available. Treatment was received in the United States of America by all participants with HIV. Before DNA extraction, cryopreserved samples of roughly 0.9-11 million PBMC were thawed and washed. At the time of the earliest PBMC sample for each participant with HIV, ages ranged from about 23 to 60 years. Each participant contributed PBMC samples from 1-4 timepoints before ART initiation and 2-8 timepoints after ART initiation, with a median of 7 samples. Serial HIV viral load, CD4+ T-cell count, ART history and demographic data were obtained for every participant. Using a Qiagen kit on a QIAcube, genomic DNA was extracted from unsorted PBMC, with samples processed in batches of 12.

The sequencing here drew on unsorted PBMCs, taken roughly 5 years before starting antiretroviral therapy. The chain is made from TRBV18 and TRBJ2-4; the junction holds 7 bases that match TRBD1. The clonotype originates from a man aged 45-65 years with HIV. Read as DNA, the sequence is TGTGCCAGCTCACCGCGACAGGGTTTAGGCAAAAACATTCAGTACTTC. Its protein product is CASSPRQGLGKNIQYF.